The 8 T cell receptor beta chains below all came from one sample that was sequenced in a study of blood T cell repertoires in COVID-19 (TCRdb year 2020). To prepare the library, the immunoSEQ multiplex PCR assay was applied. TCRdb holds this immuneACCESS table with in-frame rearrangements only. Some clones are missing; in checked studies, unresolved V genes explain under half, and the rest has no known cause. The sample table lists around 290,000 clones, about 93% of them with a count of one. Of the sample, 0.9% to 1.2% falls within the top ten clones. Sequenced: PBMCs or T cells enriched from blood (not recorded which). Source of these receptors: a woman aged 30 to 39 who had recovered from COVID-19.

This chain uses TRBV5-1 with TRBJ2-3, with D possibly matching TRBD2 (5 bases). This CDR3 comprises 11 residues. Germline CDR1 is SGHRS and CDR2 is YFSETQ. V shed 4 bases and J shed 7 bases, with 7 bases lying between them. CDR3 protein: CASSEGYTQYF. The CDR3 coding sequence is TGCGCCAGCAGCGAGGGATATACGCAGTATTTT.

The V call is TRBV29-1, the J call TRBJ2-7; 8 bases are shared with TRBD1. J gave up 4 bases and V 3 bases, and 8 bases lay outside the gene matches. This CDR3 has 14 amino acids. CDR1 and CDR2 (germline): SQVTM, ANQGSEA. CDR3 nucleotide sequence: TGCAGCGTTGAGAAACAGGGGGGCCGTTACGAGCAGTACTTC. Translating it yields CSVEKQGGRYEQYF.

V gene TRBV10-1 combines with J gene TRBJ1-1; D unresolved. The V gene's germline CDR1 is WNHNN and CDR2 SYGVQD (reference sequence). The CDR3 runs 14 residues. Trimming removed 5 bases at V and 1 base at J, with 11 bases between. The CDR3: CASSPGAGNTEAFF. The CDR3 DNA is TGCGCCAGCAGTCCCGGTGCAGGGAACACTGAAGCTTTCTTT.

The V call is TRBV30, the J call TRBJ2-1, with TRBD2 matching over 11 bases. Looked up from germline, CDR1 is GTSNPN and CDR2 is SVGIG (reference sequence). This CDR3 is 14 amino acids long. The V segment lost 2 bases and the J segment 10 bases; nucleotides outside the gene matches: 7. Written as DNA, the CDR3 is TGTGCCTGGAGTCGACTAGCGGGAATAGGAGAGCAGTTCTTC. Its protein product is CAWSRLAGIGEQFF.

In its sample, this clone was seen once. The chain joins TRBV23-1 to TRBJ1-6, with D possibly matching TRBD1 (5 bases). TRBV23-1 is given ORF status, its function remaining uncertain. Trimming took 0 bases from V and 0 from J, leaving 15 bases between them. This CDR3 has 19 amino acids. The CDR3 is CASSQSELGRVSYNSPLHF. The DNA of the CDR3 is TGCGCCAGCAGTCAATCGGAGTTGGGCAGGGTCTCCTATAATTCACCCCTCCACTTT.

The V and J genes are TRBV10-3 and TRBJ1-4; D might be TRBD1 (6 bases). The V and J ends lost 3 bases and 4 bases respectively, with 15 bases between them. Germline assignment: CDR1 ENHRY and CDR2 SYGVKD. This CDR3 is 16 amino acids long. The CDR3 DNA is TGTGCCATCAGTGACAACAGCAGGGGCCTTAATGAAAAACTGTTTTTT. This translates into CAISDNSRGLNEKLFF.

V gene TRBV15 combines with J gene TRBJ1-4; D gene ambiguous. The CDR3 totals 15 residues. The germline gives CDR1 LNHNV, CDR2 YYDKDF (reference sequence). Trimming removed 1 base from V and 4 bases from J, with 10 bases in between. The CDR3 DNA is TGTGCCACCAGCAGAGTGGGCAGCGGTAATGAAAAACTGTTTTTT. Protein: CATSRVGSGNEKLFF.

V usage is TRBV6-2 or TRBV6-3 and J usage is TRBJ1-2; 8 nucleotides match TRBD1. The CDR3 consists of 16 residues. V shed 1 base, J shed 7 bases, and the junction held 11 bases outside the gene matches. In germline, CDR1 is MNHEY, CDR2 SVGEGT. The CDR3: CASSYFQAGGDFGYTF. The CDR3 coding sequence is TGTGCCAGCAGTTACTTCCAGGCAGGGGGCGACTTTGGCTACACCTTC.